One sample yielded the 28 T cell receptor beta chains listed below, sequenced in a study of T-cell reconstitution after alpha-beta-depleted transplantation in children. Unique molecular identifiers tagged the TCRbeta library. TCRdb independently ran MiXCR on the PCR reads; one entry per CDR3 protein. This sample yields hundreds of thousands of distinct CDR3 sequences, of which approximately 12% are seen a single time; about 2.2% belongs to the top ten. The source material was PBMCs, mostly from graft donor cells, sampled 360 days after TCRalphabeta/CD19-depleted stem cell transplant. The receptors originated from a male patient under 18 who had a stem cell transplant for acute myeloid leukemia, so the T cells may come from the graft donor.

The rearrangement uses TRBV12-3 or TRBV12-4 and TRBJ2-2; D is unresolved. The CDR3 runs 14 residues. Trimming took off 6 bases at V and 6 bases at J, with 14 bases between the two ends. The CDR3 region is CASRLGSVPGELFF. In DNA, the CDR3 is TGTGCCAGCAGGCTAGGGTCGGTCCCCGGGGAGCTGTTTTTT.

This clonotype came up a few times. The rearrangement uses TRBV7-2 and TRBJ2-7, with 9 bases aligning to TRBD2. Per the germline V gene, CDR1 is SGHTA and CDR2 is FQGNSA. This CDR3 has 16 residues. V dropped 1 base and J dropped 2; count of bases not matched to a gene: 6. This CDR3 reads CASSLESRGRAYEQYF. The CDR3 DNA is TGTGCCAGCAGCTTAGAGTCTCGCGGGAGGGCCTACGAGCAGTACTTC.

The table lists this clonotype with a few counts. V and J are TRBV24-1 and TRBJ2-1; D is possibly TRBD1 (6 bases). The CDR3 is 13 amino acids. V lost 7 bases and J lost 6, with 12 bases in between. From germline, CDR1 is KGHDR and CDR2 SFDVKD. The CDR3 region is CATRKQGSNEQFF. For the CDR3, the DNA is TGTGCCACCAGAAAACAGGGATCCAATGAGCAGTTCTTC.

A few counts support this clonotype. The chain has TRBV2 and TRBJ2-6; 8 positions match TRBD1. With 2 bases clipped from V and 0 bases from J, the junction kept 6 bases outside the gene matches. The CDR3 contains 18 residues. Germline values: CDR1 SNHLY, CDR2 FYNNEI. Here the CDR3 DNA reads TGTGCCAGCAGTGAACCAGGGACAGGAGTCTCTGGGGCCAACGTCCTGACTTTC. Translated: CASSEPGTGVSGANVLTF. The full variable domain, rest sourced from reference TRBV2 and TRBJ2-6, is EPEVTQTPSHQVTQMGQEVILRCVPISNHLYFYWYRQILGQKVEFLVSFYNNEISEKSEIFDDQFSVERPDGSNFTLKIRSTKLEDSAMYFCASSEPGTGVSGANVLTFGAGSRLTVL.

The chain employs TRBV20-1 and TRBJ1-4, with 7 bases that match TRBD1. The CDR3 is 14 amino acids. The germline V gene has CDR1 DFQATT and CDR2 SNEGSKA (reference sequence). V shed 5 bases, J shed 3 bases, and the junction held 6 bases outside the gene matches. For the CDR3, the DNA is TGCAGTGCTTCGACAGGGTTCTCTAATGAAAAACTGTTTTTT. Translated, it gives CSASTGFSNEKLFF.

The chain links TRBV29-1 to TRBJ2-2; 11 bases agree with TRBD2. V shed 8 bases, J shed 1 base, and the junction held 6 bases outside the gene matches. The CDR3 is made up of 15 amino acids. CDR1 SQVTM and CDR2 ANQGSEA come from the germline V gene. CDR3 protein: CSFRLAGLNTGELFF. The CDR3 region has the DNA TGCAGCTTCAGACTAGCGGGACTGAACACCGGGGAGCTGTTTTTT.

CDR3 sequence: CASSYPGLVSIQYF. As DNA, the CDR3 is TGTGCCAGCAGTTACCCCGGACTAGTCTCCATTCAGTACTTC. The rearrangement links TRBV6-2 or TRBV6-3 to TRBJ2-4; 7 bases align to TRBD2. The CDR3 is made up of 14 amino acids. Trimming cost V 2 bases and J 9 bases; bases outside gene matches: 7. Germline assignment: CDR1 MNHEY and CDR2 SVGEGT.

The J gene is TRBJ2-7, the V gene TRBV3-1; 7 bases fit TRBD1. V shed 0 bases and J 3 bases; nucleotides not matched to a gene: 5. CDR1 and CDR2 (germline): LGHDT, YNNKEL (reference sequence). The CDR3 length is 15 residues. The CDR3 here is CASSQEYGQDYEQYF. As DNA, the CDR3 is TGTGCCAGCAGCCAAGAATACGGACAGGACTACGAGCAGTACTTC.

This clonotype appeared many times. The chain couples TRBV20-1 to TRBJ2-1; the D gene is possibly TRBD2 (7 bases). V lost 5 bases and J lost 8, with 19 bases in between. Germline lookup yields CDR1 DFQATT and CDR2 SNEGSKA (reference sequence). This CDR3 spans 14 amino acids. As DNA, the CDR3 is TGCAGTGCTCCCCGGGGGGCGAGGTATCATGAGCAGTTCTTC. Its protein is CSAPRGARYHEQFF.

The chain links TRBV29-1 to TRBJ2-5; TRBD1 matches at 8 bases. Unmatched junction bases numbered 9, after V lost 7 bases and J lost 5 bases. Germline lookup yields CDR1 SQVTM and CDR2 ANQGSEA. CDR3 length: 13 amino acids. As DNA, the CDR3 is TGCAGCGCCATCAGGGGGCGAGGGGAGACCCAGTACTTC. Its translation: CSAIRGRGETQYF.

The CDR3 region has the DNA TGTGCCAGCAGCCCACGACAGCCAGCCTACGAGCAGTACTTC. Translating gives CASSPRQPAYEQYF. The chain combines TRBV9 with TRBJ2-7, with D maybe TRBD1 (5 bases). CDR1 is SGDLS, CDR2 YYNGEE, per germline. Trimming pared 4 bases from V and 2 bases from J, leaving 13 bases between. The CDR3 sequence is 14 residues long.

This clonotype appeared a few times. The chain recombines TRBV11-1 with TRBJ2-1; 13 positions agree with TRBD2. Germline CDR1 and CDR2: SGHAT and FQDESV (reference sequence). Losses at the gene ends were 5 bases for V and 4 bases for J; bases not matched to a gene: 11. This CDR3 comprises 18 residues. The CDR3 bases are TGTGCCAGCAGCCACCGACTAGCGGGAGGACAATCTTACAATGAGCAGTTCTTC. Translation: CASSHRLAGGQSYNEQFF.

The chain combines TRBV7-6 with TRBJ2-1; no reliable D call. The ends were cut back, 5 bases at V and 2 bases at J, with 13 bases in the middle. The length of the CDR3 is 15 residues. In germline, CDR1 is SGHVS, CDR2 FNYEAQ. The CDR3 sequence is CASSPVVEPYNEQFF. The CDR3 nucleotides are TGTGCCAGCAGCCCCGTCGTAGAGCCCTACAATGAGCAGTTCTTC.

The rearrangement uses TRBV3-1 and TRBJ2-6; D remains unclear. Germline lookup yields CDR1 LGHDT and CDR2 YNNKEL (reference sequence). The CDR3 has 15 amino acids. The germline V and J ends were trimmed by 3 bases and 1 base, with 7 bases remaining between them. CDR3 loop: CASSHQVSGANVLTF. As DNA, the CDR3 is TGTGCCAGCAGCCACCAGGTTTCTGGGGCCAACGTCCTGACTTTC.

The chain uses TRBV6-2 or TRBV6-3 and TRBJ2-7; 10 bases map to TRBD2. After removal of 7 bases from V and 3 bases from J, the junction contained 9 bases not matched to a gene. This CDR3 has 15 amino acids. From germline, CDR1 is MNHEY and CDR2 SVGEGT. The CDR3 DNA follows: TGTGCCAGCACCGATGCGGGACTAGCGAGCTACGAGCAGTACTTC. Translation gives CASTDAGLASYEQYF.

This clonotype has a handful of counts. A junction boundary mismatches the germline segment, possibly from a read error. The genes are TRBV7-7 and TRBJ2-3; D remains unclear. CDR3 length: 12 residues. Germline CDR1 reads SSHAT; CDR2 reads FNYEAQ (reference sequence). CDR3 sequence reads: CASSPDKSTQYF. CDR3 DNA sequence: TGTGCTAGCAGCCCCGACAAGAGTACGCAGTATTTT.

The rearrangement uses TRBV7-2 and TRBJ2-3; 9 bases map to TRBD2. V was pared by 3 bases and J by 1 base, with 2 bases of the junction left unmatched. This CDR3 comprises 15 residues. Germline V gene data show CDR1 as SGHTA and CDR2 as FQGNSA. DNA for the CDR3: TGTGCCAGCAGCTTCAGCGGGGGGCGCACAGATACGCAGTATTTT. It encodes CASSFSGGRTDTQYF.

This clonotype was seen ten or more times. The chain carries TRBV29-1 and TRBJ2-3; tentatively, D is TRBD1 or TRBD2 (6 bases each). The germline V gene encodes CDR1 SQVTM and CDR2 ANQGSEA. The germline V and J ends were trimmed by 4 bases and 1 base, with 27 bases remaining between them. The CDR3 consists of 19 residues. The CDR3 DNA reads TGCAGCGTTGTCAGGGGTTGGTCACGGGGGACTTACGGCACAGATACGCAGTATTTT. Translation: CSVVRGWSRGTYGTDTQYF.

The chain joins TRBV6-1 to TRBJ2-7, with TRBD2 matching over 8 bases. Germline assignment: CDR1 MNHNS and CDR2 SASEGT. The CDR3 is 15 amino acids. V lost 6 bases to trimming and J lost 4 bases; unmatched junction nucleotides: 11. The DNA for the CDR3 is TGTGCCAGCAGCCTTTCGAGCGGGAGAGGATACGAGCAGTACTTC. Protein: CASSLSSGRGYEQYF.

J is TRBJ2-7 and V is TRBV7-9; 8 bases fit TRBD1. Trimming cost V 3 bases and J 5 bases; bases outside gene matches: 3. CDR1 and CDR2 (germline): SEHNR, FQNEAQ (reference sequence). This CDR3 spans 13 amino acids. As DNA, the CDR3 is TGTGCCAGCAGCTTGACAGGGGCTGACGAGCAGTACTTC. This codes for CASSLTGADEQYF.

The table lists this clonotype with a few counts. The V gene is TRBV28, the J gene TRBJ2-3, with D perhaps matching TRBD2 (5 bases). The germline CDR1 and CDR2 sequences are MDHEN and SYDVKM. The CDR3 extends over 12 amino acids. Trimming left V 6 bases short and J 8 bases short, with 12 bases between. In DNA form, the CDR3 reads TGTGCCAGCAGCCCCCCCCGGGGTACGCAGTATTTT. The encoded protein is CASSPPRGTQYF.

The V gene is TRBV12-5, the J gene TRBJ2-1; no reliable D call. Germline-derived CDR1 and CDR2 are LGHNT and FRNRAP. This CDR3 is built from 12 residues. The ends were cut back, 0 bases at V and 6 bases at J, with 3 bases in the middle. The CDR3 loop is CASGLVSNEQFF. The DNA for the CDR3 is TGTGCTAGTGGTTTGGTAAGCAATGAGCAGTTCTTC.

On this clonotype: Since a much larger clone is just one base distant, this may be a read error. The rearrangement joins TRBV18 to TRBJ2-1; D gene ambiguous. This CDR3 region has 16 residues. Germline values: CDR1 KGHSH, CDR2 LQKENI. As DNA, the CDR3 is TGTGCCAGCTCACGGCCCGAGCAGCCCTCCTACGATGAGCAGTTCTTC. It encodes CASSRPEQPSYDEQFF.

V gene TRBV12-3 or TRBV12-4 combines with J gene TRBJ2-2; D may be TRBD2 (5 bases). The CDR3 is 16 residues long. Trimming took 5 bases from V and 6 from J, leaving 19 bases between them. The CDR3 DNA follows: TGTGCCAGCAGTCCAATGGACTTTACCGGAGCCGGGGAGCTGTTTTTT. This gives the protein CASSPMDFTGAGELFF.

The CDR3 reads CASSPTSATSTDTQYF. The DNA of the CDR3 is TGCGCCAGCAGCCCGACTAGCGCGACTAGCACAGATACGCAGTATTTT. The V and J genes are TRBV5-1 and TRBJ2-3; 8 bases agree with TRBD2. Germline-derived CDR1 and CDR2 are SGHRS and YFSETQ. Losses at the gene ends were 4 bases for V and 0 bases for J; bases not matched to a gene: 7. CDR3 size: 16 residues.

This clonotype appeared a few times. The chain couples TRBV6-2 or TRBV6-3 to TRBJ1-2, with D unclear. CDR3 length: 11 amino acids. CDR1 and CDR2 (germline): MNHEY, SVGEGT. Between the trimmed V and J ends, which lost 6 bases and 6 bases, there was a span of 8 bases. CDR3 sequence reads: CASSQVHGYTF. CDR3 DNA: TGTGCCAGCAGCCAGGTCCATGGCTACACCTTC.

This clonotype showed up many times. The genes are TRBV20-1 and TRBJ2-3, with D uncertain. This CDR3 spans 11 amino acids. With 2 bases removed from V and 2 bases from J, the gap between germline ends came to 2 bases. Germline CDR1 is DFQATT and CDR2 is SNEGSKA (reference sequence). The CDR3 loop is CSARITDTQYF. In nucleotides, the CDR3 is TGCAGTGCTAGAATCACAGATACGCAGTATTTT.

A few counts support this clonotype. The CDR3 DNA is TGTGCCAGCGGACGGACTAGCGGGAGGGGGACAGATACGCAGTATTTT. Protein: CASGRTSGRGTDTQYF. J is TRBJ2-3 and V is TRBV28; 15 bases align to TRBD2. Germline trimming cut 8 bases from V and 3 bases from J; bases unmatched to any gene: 6. The germline CDR1 and CDR2 sequences are MDHEN and SYDVKM. This CDR3 has 16 residues.